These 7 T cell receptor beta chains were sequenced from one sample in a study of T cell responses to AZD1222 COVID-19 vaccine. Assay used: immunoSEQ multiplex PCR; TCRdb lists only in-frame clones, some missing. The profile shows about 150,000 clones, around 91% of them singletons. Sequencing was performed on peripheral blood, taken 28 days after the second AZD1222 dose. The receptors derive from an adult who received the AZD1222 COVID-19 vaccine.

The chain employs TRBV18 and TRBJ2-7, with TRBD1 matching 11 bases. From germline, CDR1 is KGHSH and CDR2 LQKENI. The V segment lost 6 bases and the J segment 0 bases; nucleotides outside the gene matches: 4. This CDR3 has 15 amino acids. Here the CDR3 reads CASSRGQGDSYEQYF. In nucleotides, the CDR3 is TGTGCCAGCTCGCGGGGACAGGGGGACTCCTACGAGCAGTACTTC.

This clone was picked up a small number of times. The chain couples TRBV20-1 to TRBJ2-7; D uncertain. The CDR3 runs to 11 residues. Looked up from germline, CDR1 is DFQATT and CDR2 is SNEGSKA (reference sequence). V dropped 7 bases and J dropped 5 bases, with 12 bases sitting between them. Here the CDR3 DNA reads TGCAGTGTTAAACTTAGAAACGAGCAGTACTTC. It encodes CSVKLRNEQYF.

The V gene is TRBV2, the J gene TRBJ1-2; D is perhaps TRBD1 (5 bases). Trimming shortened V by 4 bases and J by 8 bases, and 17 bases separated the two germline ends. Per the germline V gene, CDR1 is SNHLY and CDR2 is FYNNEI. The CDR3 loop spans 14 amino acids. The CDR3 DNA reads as TGTGCCAGCAGTGTGACCGGGGCCGGAAGGGGCTACACCTTC. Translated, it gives CASSVTGAGRGYTF.

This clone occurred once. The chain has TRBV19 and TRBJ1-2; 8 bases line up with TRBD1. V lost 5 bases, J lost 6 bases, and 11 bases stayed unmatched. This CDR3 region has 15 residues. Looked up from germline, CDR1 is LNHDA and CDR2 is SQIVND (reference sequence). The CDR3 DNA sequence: TGTGCCAGTAGTCCTATTCAGGGGGCGAGTGATGGCTACACCTTC. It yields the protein CASSPIQGASDGYTF. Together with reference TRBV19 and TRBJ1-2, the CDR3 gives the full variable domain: DGGITQSPKYLFRKEGQNVTLSCEQNLNHDAMYWYRQDPGQGLRLIYYSQIVNDFQKGDIAEGYSVSREKKESFPLTVTSAQKNPTAFYLCASSPIQGASDGYTFGSGTRLTVV.

In nucleotides, the CDR3 is TGTGCCAGCAGCGCCCCCACGGGGGCCAGGGGCACTGAAGCTTTCTTT. Its translation is CASSAPTGARGTEAFF. V and J are TRBV11-2 and TRBJ1-1, with D tentatively TRBD1 (6 bases). Germline CDR1 reads SGHAT; CDR2 reads FQNNGV. Trimming left V 5 bases short and J 4 bases short, with 20 bases between. The CDR3 is 16 residues long.

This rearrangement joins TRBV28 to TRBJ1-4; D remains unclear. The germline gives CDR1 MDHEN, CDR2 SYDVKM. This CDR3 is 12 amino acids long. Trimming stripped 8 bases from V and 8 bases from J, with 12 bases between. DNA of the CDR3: TGTGCCAGCGAATCAACGAAGGAAAAACTGTTTTTT. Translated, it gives CASESTKEKLFF.

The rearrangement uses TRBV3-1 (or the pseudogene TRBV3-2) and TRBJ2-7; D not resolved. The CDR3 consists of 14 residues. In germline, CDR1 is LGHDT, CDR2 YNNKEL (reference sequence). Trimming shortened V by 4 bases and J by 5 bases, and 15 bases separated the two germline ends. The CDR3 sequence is CASSRDTGRNEQYF. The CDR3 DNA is TGTGCCAGCAGCCGAGACACGGGTCGGAACGAGCAGTACTTC.